These 25 T cell receptor beta chains were sequenced from one sample in a study of monozygotic twins with inflammatory bowel disease. TCRdb re-analyzed the 5' RACE reads; it lists each CDR3 protein once, without DNA. The table lists fewer than 450,000 distinct CDR3 sequences, with 2.5% to 3% in the top ten. Sequenced: blood. The receptor set was obtained from a human donor with ulcerative colitis or Crohn's disease, or a healthy co-twin of an affected twin (not recorded which).

The J gene is TRBJ2-3, the V gene TRBV7-2. CDR3 length equals 14 residues. Germline CDR1 is SGHTA and CDR2 is FQGNSA. This CDR3 is CASSLGTIGDTQYF. The complete variable domain, with remaining parts taken from reference TRBV7-2 and TRBJ2-3, reads GAGVSQSPSNKVTEKGKDVELRCDPISGHTALYWYRQSLGQGLEFLIYFQGNSAPDKSGLPSDRFSAERTGGSVSTLTIQRTQQEDSAVYLCASSLGTIGDTQYFGPGTRLTVL.

This chain links TRBV6-5 with TRBJ1-1; absent DNA, TCRdb's TRBD1 call cannot be checked. Germline-derived CDR1 and CDR2 are MNHEY and SVGAGI. The CDR3 spans 15 residues. CDR3 sequence: CASSYSGQGYTEAFF.

V usage is TRBV5-1 and J usage is TRBJ2-3; there is no DNA to check the TCRdb D call of TRBD1. The CDR3 spans 14 residues. Germline-derived CDR1 and CDR2 are SGHRS and YFSETQ. The CDR3 here is CASRRVGTTDTQYF.

This chain connects TRBV15 to TRBJ1-6; the D gene TCRdb calls, TRBD1, cannot be checked with no DNA. The CDR3 totals 13 residues. Germline CDR1 and CDR2: LNHNV and YYDKDF (reference sequence). CDR3 amino acids: CATNRDAVSPLHF.

CDR3 sequence reads: CASSKGSGYEQYF. V usage is TRBV19 and J usage is TRBJ2-7; TCRdb proposes TRBD2, but this gene call is untestable without DNA. Germline lookup yields CDR1 LNHDA and CDR2 SQIVND (reference sequence). The CDR3 is 13 residues long.

This chain connects TRBV20-1 to TRBJ2-2; TCRdb outputs TRBD2, but without DNA this stays unchecked. Germline lookup yields CDR1 DFQATT and CDR2 SNEGSKA (reference sequence). The CDR3 is made up of 14 amino acids. This CDR3 reads CSARASGEGGELFF.

The V call is TRBV4-3, the J call TRBJ2-5; TCRdb outputs TRBD2, but without DNA this stays unchecked. The CDR3 is 18 amino acids. Germline V CDR1 and CDR2: LGHNA, YSLEER. This CDR3 reads CASSQEYLAGGRSETQYF.

The chain links TRBV7-2 to TRBJ1-6. CDR3 length: 16 residues. Germline V CDR1 and CDR2: SGHTA, FQGNSA. CDR3 amino acids: CASSLRGAGGNSPLHF.

The rearrangement uses TRBV11-2 and TRBJ1-3; TCRdb picks TRBD1, but there is no DNA to check that call. The germline V gene has CDR1 SGHAT and CDR2 FQNNGV. This CDR3 region has 16 residues. Here the CDR3 reads CASSPYWDGSGNTIYF.

CDR3 sequence: CSVAGLADYEQYF. This chain connects TRBV29-1 to TRBJ2-7; TCRdb lists TRBD2, though no DNA is available to test this call. Germline loops: CDR1 SQVTM, CDR2 ANQGSEA. The CDR3 spans 13 residues.

The chain has TRBV30 and TRBJ1-5; the D call of TRBD1 rests on TCRdb alone, since no DNA is present to check it. Germline CDR1 GTSNPN, CDR2 SVGIG (reference sequence). CDR3 length: 14 residues. The CDR3 sequence: CAWSVQGARQPQHF.

The V call is TRBV12-3 or TRBV12-4, the J call TRBJ2-1. The CDR3 covers 13 residues. The CDR3 region is CASSLANYNEQFF.

The J gene is TRBJ2-7, the V gene TRBV14. This CDR3 has 12 amino acids. Germline CDR1 and CDR2: SGHDN and FVKESK. Here the CDR3 reads CASSHVSYEQYF.

V gene TRBV12-3 or TRBV12-4 combines with J gene TRBJ2-7; TCRdb's D gene call, TRBD2, goes unchecked for lack of DNA. The CDR3 runs 14 residues. The CDR3 reads CASSLEESSYEQYF.

The V gene is TRBV4-3, the J gene TRBJ1-6; TCRdb's D call, TRBD1, is unchecked because there is no DNA. The CDR3 has 16 amino acids. Germline values: CDR1 LGHNA, CDR2 YSLEER. This chain's CDR3 is CASSQMTGSPSSPLHF.

The rearrangement links TRBV6-5 to TRBJ2-7. CDR3 size: 12 residues. Germline V CDR1 and CDR2: MNHEY, SVGAGI. The CDR3 loop is CASSYSTHEQYF.

This chain joins TRBV12-5 and TRBJ2-7. The germline gives CDR1 LGHNT, CDR2 FRNRAP. The CDR3 totals 14 residues. This CDR3 reads CASGLWGSYYEQYF.

The gene calls are TRBV7-2 and TRBJ1-1. CDR1 and CDR2 (germline): SGHTA, FQGNSA. The CDR3 extends over 14 amino acids. The CDR3 sequence is CASEGRVGGAQAFF.

V gene TRBV15 combines with J gene TRBJ2-1; the TCRdb D gene call, TRBD2, has no DNA to confirm it. Germline values: CDR1 LNHNV, CDR2 YYDKDF (reference sequence). The CDR3 consists of 18 residues. The CDR3 here is CATSGAQTSGDFYNEQFF.

CDR3 in amino acids: CASSLPGTGIYNEQFF. The V gene is TRBV28, the J gene TRBJ2-1; checking the TCRdb D call of TRBD1 is not possible without DNA. The CDR3 is 16 residues long. The germline V gene has CDR1 MDHEN and CDR2 SYDVKM.

The chain employs TRBV11-2 and TRBJ2-5. The CDR3 is 11 residues long. Germline V lookup: CDR1 SGHAT, CDR2 FQNNGV. CDR3: CASSFLETQYF.

The chain has TRBV20-1 and TRBJ2-5; TCRdb designates TRBD1, a call that cannot be tested without DNA. The CDR3 extends over 14 amino acids. Germline V gives CDR1 DFQATT, CDR2 SNEGSKA (reference sequence). CDR3: CSARDGGTEETQYF.

The chain couples TRBV18 to TRBJ2-2. CDR1 is KGHSH, CDR2 LQKENI, per germline. The CDR3 length is 12 residues. This CDR3 is CASSPAGGELFF.

The chain combines TRBV20-1 with TRBJ1-4. CDR3 size: 14 residues. Germline V gives CDR1 DFQATT, CDR2 SNEGSKA (reference sequence). CDR3 amino acids: CSARSGATNEKLFF.

The chain is built from TRBV4-3 and TRBJ2-7; TCRdb returns TRBD2, unconfirmable since there is no DNA. This CDR3 region has 15 residues. Germline CDR1 and CDR2: LGHNA and YSLEER. CDR3 amino acids: CASSRQREAVYEQYF.